This TCR beta chain was identified in a study of metastatic and nonmetastatic thyroid tumors. Study overall: Repertoires from blood and tumor or nodule tissue of malignant and benign thyroid patients were compared. The study's findings and limits: As reported, TCR beta diversity in blood and tumor was significantly higher in malignant thyroid tumors than in benign nodules.

Prior to thyroid surgery, none of the patients had received any treatment. This clone was picked up many times. Its cognate antigen is unknown. Trimming removed 8 bases from V and 5 bases from J; junction bases left unmatched: 6. The CDR3 loop spans 15 amino acids. As originally analysed: CDR3 was compared across clinicopathological groups, and the resulting differences were used to build a distant-metastasis classifier for papillary thyroid cancer. TCRdb reprocessed the PCR reads using MiXCR. The V and J calls were determined by TCRdb, not by the authors. The data hold about 21,000 clones, with about 17% observed a single time.

The chain links TRBV12-3 or TRBV12-4 to TRBJ2-3; 14 bases are a match to TRBD2. Sequenced material: blood. This TCR was recovered from a male donor with papillary thyroid cancer or a benign thyroid nodule (not recorded which). Some clones in this sample may be carry-over from other donors' samples. The DNA for the CDR3 is TGTGCCAGCGGGGGGGGACTAGCGGGAGTAGATACGCAGTATTTT. Its protein is CASGGGLAGVDTQYF.